What follows are 5 T cell receptor beta chains derived from one specimen sequenced in a study of identical twins. TCRdb re-called the 5' RACE reads with MiXCR, one entry per CDR3 protein. The data hold roughly 720,000 distinct CDR3 sequences, with 15% to 20% observed a single time. This sample also belongs to another study, concerning T cells expressing NK-cell markers.

Material: PBMCs. The receptors were gathered from a woman under 30 in good health.

At least ten counts were recorded for this clonotype. CDR3 sequence (DNA): TGCAGTGCTACGGGACTAGGGGTTTACGAGCAGTACTTC. It codes for CSATGLGVYEQYF. The chain joins TRBV20-1 to TRBJ2-7; 8 positions match TRBD2. Germline CDR1 reads DFQATT; CDR2 reads SNEGSKA (reference sequence). This CDR3 is built from 13 residues. Germline trimming cut 4 bases from V and 4 bases from J; bases unmatched to any gene: 6.

This clonotype was found a few times. V usage is TRBV10-3 and J usage is TRBJ1-5; D not resolved. Trimming stripped 2 bases from V and 11 bases from J, with 16 bases between. The CDR3 length is 14 residues. The germline CDR1 and CDR2 sequences are ENHRY and SYGVKD. As DNA, the CDR3 is TGTGCCATCAGTGAGGGGCAGGAACATCAATCCCAGCATTTT. Protein sequence: CAISEGQEHQSQHF.

V is TRBV27 and J is TRBJ2-7; 7 nucleotides align to TRBD2. Germline trimming cut 3 bases from V and 4 bases from J; bases unmatched to any gene: 12. This CDR3 has 16 amino acids. Germline CDR1 is MNHEY and CDR2 is SMNVEV (reference sequence). CDR3 loop: CASSLFGVAGGYEQYF. The CDR3, as DNA: TGTGCCAGCAGTTTGTTCGGGGTAGCGGGTGGGTACGAGCAGTACTTC.

This chain joins TRBV10-3 and TRBJ1-2, with D maybe TRBD1 (5 bases). The CDR3 has 14 amino acids. Germline V gives CDR1 ENHRY, CDR2 SYGVKD. V was clipped by 5 bases and J by 6 bases, with 16 bases between them. The CDR3 DNA reads as TGTGCCATCAGTTCCTATGGGGACGTCGATGGCTACACCTTC. It specifies CAISSYGDVDGYTF.

V and J are TRBV4-2 and TRBJ2-3, with a possible D match to TRBD2 (5 bases). The V gene's germline CDR1 is LGHNA and CDR2 YNFKEQ. The CDR3 extends over 17 amino acids. Trimming cost V 1 base and J 4 bases, with 18 bases left between them. The CDR3 loop is CASSQGRASRDPDTQYF. CDR3 DNA: TGTGCCAGCAGCCAAGGGCGGGCTTCAAGGGATCCAGATACGCAGTATTTT.